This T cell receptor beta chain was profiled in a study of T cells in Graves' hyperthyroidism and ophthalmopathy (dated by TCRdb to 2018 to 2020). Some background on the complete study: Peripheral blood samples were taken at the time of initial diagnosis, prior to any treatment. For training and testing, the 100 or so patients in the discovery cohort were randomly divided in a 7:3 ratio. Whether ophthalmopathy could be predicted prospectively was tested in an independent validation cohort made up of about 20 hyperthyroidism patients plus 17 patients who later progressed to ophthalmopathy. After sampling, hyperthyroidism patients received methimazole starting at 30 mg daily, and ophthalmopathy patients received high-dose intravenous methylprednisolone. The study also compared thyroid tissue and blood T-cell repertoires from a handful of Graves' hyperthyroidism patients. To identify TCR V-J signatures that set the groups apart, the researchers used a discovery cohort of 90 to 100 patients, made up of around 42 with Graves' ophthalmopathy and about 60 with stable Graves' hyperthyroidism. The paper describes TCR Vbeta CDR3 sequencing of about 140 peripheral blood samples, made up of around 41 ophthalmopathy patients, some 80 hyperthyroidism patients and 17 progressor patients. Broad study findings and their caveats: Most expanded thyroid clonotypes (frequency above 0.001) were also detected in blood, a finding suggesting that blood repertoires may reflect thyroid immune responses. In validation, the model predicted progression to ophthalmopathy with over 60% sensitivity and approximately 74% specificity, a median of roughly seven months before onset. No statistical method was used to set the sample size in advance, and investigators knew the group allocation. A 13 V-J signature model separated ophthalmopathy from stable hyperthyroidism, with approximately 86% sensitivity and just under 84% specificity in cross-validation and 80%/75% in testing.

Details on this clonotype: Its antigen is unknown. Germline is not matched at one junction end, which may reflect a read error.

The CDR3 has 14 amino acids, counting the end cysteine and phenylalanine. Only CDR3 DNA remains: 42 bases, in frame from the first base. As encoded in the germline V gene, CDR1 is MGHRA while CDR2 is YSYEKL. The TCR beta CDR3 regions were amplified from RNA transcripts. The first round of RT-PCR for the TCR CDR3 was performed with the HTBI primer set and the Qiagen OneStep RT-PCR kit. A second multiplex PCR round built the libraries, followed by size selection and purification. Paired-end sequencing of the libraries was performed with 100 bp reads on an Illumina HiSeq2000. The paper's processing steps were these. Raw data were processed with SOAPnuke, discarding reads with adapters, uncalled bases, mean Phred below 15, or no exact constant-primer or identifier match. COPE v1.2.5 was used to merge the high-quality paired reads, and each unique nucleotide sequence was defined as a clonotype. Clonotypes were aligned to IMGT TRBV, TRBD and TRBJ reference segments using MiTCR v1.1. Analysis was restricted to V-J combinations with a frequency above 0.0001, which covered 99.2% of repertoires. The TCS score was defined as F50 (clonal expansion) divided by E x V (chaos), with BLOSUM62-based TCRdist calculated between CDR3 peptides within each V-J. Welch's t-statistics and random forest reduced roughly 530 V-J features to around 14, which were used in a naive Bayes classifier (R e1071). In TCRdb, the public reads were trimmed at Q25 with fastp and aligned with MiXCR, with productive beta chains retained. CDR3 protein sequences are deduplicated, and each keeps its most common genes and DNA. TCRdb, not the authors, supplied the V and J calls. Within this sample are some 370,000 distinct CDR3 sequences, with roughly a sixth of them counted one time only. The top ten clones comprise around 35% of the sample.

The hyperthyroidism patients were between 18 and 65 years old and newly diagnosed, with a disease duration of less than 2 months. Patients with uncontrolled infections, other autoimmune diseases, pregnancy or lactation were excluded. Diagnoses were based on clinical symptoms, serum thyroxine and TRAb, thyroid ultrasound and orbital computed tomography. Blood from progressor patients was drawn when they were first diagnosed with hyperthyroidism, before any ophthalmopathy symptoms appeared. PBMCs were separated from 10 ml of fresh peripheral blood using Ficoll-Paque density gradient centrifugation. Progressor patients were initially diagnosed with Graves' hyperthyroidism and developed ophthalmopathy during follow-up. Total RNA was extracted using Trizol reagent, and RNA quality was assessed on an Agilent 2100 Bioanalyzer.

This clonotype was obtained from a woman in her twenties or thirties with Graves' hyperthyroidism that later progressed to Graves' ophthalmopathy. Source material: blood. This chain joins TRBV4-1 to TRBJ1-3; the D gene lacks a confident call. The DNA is TGTGCCAGCAGCCGAGGAGGGTACGGAAACACCATATATTTT. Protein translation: CASSRGGYGNTIYF.